The 27 T cell receptor beta chains given below trace back to one sample, sequenced in a study of blood T cell repertoires in COVID-19. The method was immunoSEQ multiplex PCR; TCRdb's version includes in-frame clones alone and lacks a portion of them. The data hold 250,000 to 350,000 clones, with 86% observed a single time. The sample was peripheral blood. These TCRs come from a woman aged 25 to 45 who had recovered from COVID-19.

The V and J genes are TRBV7-6 and TRBJ2-3; D not certain. The CDR3 is 15 residues long. The V end was cut by 6 bases, the J end by 2 bases, with 15 bases between. Germline CDR1 is SGHVS and CDR2 is FNYEAQ. The CDR3 nucleotides are TGTGCCAGCAGTTCGATATCTACCCCCACAGATACGCAGTATTTT. Protein: CASSSISTPTDTQYF.

Turning to this clone: Distinct nucleotide sequences in the sample also encode this CDR3. The chain uses TRBV6-5 and TRBJ1-5, with 9 bases that match TRBD1. This CDR3 contains 14 residues. Per the germline V gene, CDR1 is MNHEY and CDR2 is SVGAGI. J gave up 7 bases and V 6 bases, and 7 bases lay outside the gene matches. This chain's CDR3 is CASSRTGGDQPQHF. CDR3 bases: TGTGCCAGCAGCCGAACAGGGGGCGACCAGCCCCAGCATTTT.

The V gene is TRBV6-5, the J gene TRBJ2-7; 11 bases align to TRBD1. Looked up from germline, CDR1 is MNHEY and CDR2 is SVGAGI. The CDR3 consists of 15 residues. Trimming took 6 bases from V and 2 from J; bases not matched to a gene: 6. DNA of the CDR3: TGTGCCAGCAGAAGGCCGGGACAGGGGGCCTACGAGCAGTACTTC. It translates to CASRRPGQGAYEQYF.

The CDR3 here is CAWTPGQGPNQPQHF. The DNA for the CDR3 is TGTGCCTGGACCCCCGGACAGGGCCCCAATCAGCCCCAGCATTTT. The gene calls are TRBV30 and TRBJ1-5, with 8 bases that match TRBD1. Germline-derived CDR1 and CDR2 are GTSNPN and SVGIG (reference sequence). Germline trimming cut 4 bases from V and 3 bases from J; bases unmatched to any gene: 8. The CDR3 is 15 residues long.

V and J are TRBV6-4 and TRBJ1-2; D possibly corresponds to TRBD1 (5 bases). Trimming left V 2 bases short and J 8 bases short, with 12 bases between. This CDR3 is 13 amino acids long. Germline-derived CDR1 and CDR2 are MRHNA and SNTAGT. CDR3 DNA sequence: TGTGCCAGCAGTGACAACCCAGGGCAGGGCTACACCTTC. Protein product: CASSDNPGQGYTF.

The chain recombines TRBV21-1 with TRBJ1-5. TRBV21-1 is classified as a pseudogene. The CDR3 is made up of 16 amino acids. This CDR3 reads CASSKCKVSGNQPQHF. CDR3 nucleotide sequence: TGTGCCAGCAGCAAATGTAAGGTATCGGGTAATCAGCCCCAGCATTTT.

V usage is TRBV5-4 and J usage is TRBJ1-6, with D possibly being TRBD1 (5 bases). The CDR3 totals 12 residues. CDR1 and CDR2 from the germline V gene are SGHNT and YYREEE (reference sequence). The germline V and J ends were trimmed by 3 bases and 10 bases, with 8 bases remaining between them. The CDR3: CASSSWGSPLHF. The CDR3 DNA is TGTGCCAGCAGCTCATGGGGCTCACCCCTCCACTTT.

This chain joins TRBV3-1 (or the pseudogene TRBV3-2) and TRBJ1-1, with TRBD1 matching over 9 bases. The CDR3 has 13 residues. Trimming at V came to 6 bases and at J to 4 bases, leaving 3 bases not matched to a gene. Germline loops: CDR1 LGHDT, CDR2 YNNKEL (reference sequence). CDR3 DNA: TGTGCCAGCAGGTGGACAGGGGCCACTGAAGCTTTCTTT. Amino acid sequence: CASRWTGATEAFF.

DNA of the CDR3: TGCGCCAGCGGGTCCCCAGGGTTTTTCTCTGGGGCCAACGTCCTGACTTTC. Residues: CASGSPGFFSGANVLTF. The V gene is TRBV4-1, the J gene TRBJ2-6, with D possibly matching TRBD1 (5 bases). The V and J ends lost 8 bases and 0 bases respectively, with 17 bases between them. Germline V gene lookup returns CDR1 MGHRA and CDR2 YSYEKL. The CDR3 consists of 17 residues.

The J gene is TRBJ1-2, the V gene TRBV29-1; 7 positions match TRBD1. With 5 bases clipped from V and 8 bases from J, the junction kept 8 bases outside the gene matches. There are 12 residues in the CDR3. CDR1 and CDR2 (germline): SQVTM, ANQGSEA. Written as DNA, the CDR3 is TGCAGCGTTTTTGAGGGGGCACGAGGCTACACCTTC. Its protein product is CSVFEGARGYTF.

The chain joins TRBV19 to TRBJ2-1, with 9 bases matching TRBD2. V was clipped by 7 bases and J by 4 bases; unmatched bases: 17. Germline V gene lookup returns CDR1 LNHDA and CDR2 SQIVND (reference sequence). The CDR3 covers 18 residues. DNA for the CDR3: TGTGCCAGTATGGGGGCCCGGGGTCTAGCGGGGTTATACAATGAGCAGTTCTTC. Protein: CASMGARGLAGLYNEQFF.

The table lists this clone with a few counts. This rearrangement joins TRBV5-1 to TRBJ2-5; 7 bases agree with TRBD1. The CDR3 has 16 amino acids. CDR1 and CDR2 (germline): SGHRS, YFSETQ. The junction had 8 bases not matched to a gene; V was cut back by 0 bases and J by 3 bases. This CDR3 reads CASSLAVRQGKETQYF. The CDR3 DNA reads TGCGCCAGCAGCTTGGCCGTGAGACAGGGTAAAGAGACCCAGTACTTC.

This clone has a handful of counts. This chain joins TRBV2 and TRBJ2-7; 9 bases align to TRBD1. The CDR3 covers 13 residues. Germline CDR1 SNHLY, CDR2 FYNNEI. With V trimmed by 10 bases and J by 2 bases, 6 bases remained unmatched. CDR3 region: CATTGQGTYEQYF. The CDR3 nucleotides read TGTGCCACCACAGGACAGGGGACCTACGAGCAGTACTTC.

This sequence joins TRBV29-1 and TRBJ2-3; D call uncertain. V gave up 5 bases and J gave up 11 bases, with 14 bases separating them. Looked up from germline, CDR1 is SQVTM and CDR2 is ANQGSEA. This CDR3 contains 11 residues. The CDR3 here is CSVPAWQEQYF. The CDR3 region has the DNA TGCAGCGTTCCCGCATGGCAAGAGCAGTATTTT.

This clone was found a few times. This chain connects TRBV11-1 to TRBJ1-2, with D tentatively TRBD1 (6 bases). The CDR3 contains 14 residues. Germline loops: CDR1 SGHAT, CDR2 FQDESV (reference sequence). Trimming shortened V by 4 bases and J by 2 bases, and 11 bases separated the two germline ends. The CDR3 nucleotides read TGTGCCAGCAGCTCACTCACAGGGAACTATGGCTACACCTTC. Residues: CASSSLTGNYGYTF.

This chain links TRBV5-4 with TRBJ2-1; the match to TRBD1 covers 11 bases. The germline gives CDR1 SGHNT, CDR2 YYREEE (reference sequence). The CDR3 contains 15 residues. The ends lost 4 bases at V and 7 bases at J; junction bases unmatched: 7. This CDR3 is CASSDRDRGKNEQFF. In DNA form, the CDR3 reads TGTGCCAGCAGCGACCGGGACAGGGGGAAGAATGAGCAGTTCTTC.

The chain is built from TRBV10-2 and TRBJ1-1; TRBD1 matches at 8 bases. The V and J ends lost 3 bases and 8 bases, in that order; junction bases with no gene match: 5. This CDR3 has 13 amino acids. In germline, CDR1 is WSHSY, CDR2 SAAADI. This CDR3 is CASSDRGPQEAFF. CDR3 coding DNA: TGCGCCAGCAGTGACAGGGGGCCGCAAGAAGCTTTCTTT.

This clone has a single count. The V and J genes are TRBV30 and TRBJ2-1; 9 bases are shared with TRBD1. The germline V gene encodes CDR1 GTSNPN and CDR2 SVGIG (reference sequence). V shed 4 bases and J 8 bases; nucleotides not matched to a gene: 9. The CDR3 runs to 14 residues. CDR3 sequence reads: CAWNRDRVYDEQFF. The CDR3 bases are TGTGCCTGGAACCGGGACAGGGTTTACGATGAGCAGTTCTTC.

The chain employs TRBV27 and TRBJ1-2; a possible D gene is TRBD1 (5 bases). This CDR3 region has 15 residues. The V end lost 5 bases, the J end lost 0 bases, and 13 bases lay between the germline ends. Germline V CDR1 and CDR2: MNHEY, SMNVEV (reference sequence). CDR3 sequence reads: CASSQRPTANYGYTF. Written as DNA, the CDR3 is TGTGCCAGCAGTCAACGACCGACAGCTAACTATGGCTACACCTTC.

This clone was counted a single time. The chain employs TRBV6-5 and TRBJ2-1, with 9 bases that match TRBD2. V shed 6 bases, J shed 8 bases, and the junction held 8 bases outside the gene matches. This CDR3 spans 14 amino acids. From germline, CDR1 is MNHEY and CDR2 SVGAGI. The DNA for the CDR3 is TGTGCCAGCAGACGGGGCGGGAGGGTCGATGAGCAGTTCTTC. This sequence encodes CASRRGGRVDEQFF.

This clone has more than one count but fewer than ten. The chain recombines TRBV7-2 with TRBJ2-7, with D hard to call. This CDR3 has 14 amino acids. CDR1 SGHTA and CDR2 FQGNSA come from the germline V gene. V lost 5 bases to trimming and J lost 0 bases, with 11 bases between them. The CDR3 region has the DNA TGTGCCAGCAGCCACGAAGCCGCCTCCTACGAGCAGTACTTC. Translation: CASSHEAASYEQYF. The variable domain in full, with the rest retrieved from reference TRBV7-2 and TRBJ2-7, is GAGVSQSPSNKVTEKGKDVELRCDPISGHTALYWYRQSLGQGLEFLIYFQGNSAPDKSGLPSDRFSAERTGGSVSTLTIQRTQQEDSAVYLCASSHEAASYEQYFGPGTRLTVT.

V and J are TRBV7-2 and TRBJ2-5; TRBD2 aligns across 10 bases. CDR3 length: 14 residues. J was trimmed by 4 bases and V by 5 bases; bases with no gene match: 4. Germline V gives CDR1 SGHTA, CDR2 FQGNSA. The CDR3 is CASSARTSGETQYF. For the CDR3, the DNA is TGTGCCAGCAGCGCCCGGACTAGCGGAGAGACCCAGTACTTC.

This clone was detected a few times. The rearrangement joins TRBV15 to TRBJ1-3, with D possibly matching TRBD1 (6 bases). Trimming cost V 3 bases and J 0 bases, with 15 bases left between them. The CDR3 runs to 17 residues. Germline CDR1 and CDR2: LNHNV and YYDKDF (reference sequence). In DNA, the CDR3 is TGTGCCACCAGCAGCCAGACAGGCTGGGCCTCTGGAAACACCATATATTTT. Translation gives CATSSQTGWASGNTIYF.

V usage is TRBV3-1 (or the pseudogene TRBV3-2) and J usage is TRBJ1-1; D remains ambiguous. Germline CDR1 and CDR2: LGHDT and YNNKEL (reference sequence). This CDR3 comprises 15 residues. V lost 4 bases, J lost 1 base, and 13 bases lay in between. CDR3 DNA sequence: TGTGCCAGCAGCCCCGGGTTTTCGGCGAACACTGAAGCTTTCTTT. It encodes CASSPGFSANTEAFF.

CDR3: CASSFELSYEQYF. The CDR3 region has the DNA TGTGCCAGCAGCTTTGAGTTGTCCTACGAGCAGTACTTC. The V call is TRBV7-2, the J call TRBJ2-7; D remains ambiguous. The CDR3 runs 13 residues. Germline CDR1 SGHTA, CDR2 FQGNSA. V lost 3 bases and J lost 1, with 7 bases in between.

The chain combines TRBV9 with TRBJ2-3, with no clear D. CDR3 length equals 16 residues. Trimming shortened V by 3 bases and J by 0 bases, and 14 bases separated the two germline ends. The germline V gene has CDR1 SGDLS and CDR2 YYNGEE. CDR3 bases: TGTGCCAGCAGCGCGTCGCGACCGACTAGCACAGATACGCAGTATTTT. Protein product: CASSASRPTSTDTQYF.

The rearrangement uses TRBV13 and TRBJ2-2; 13 bases are shared with TRBD2. The germline CDR1 and CDR2 sequences are PRHDT and FYEKMQ (reference sequence). The CDR3 has 17 residues. J gave up 4 bases and V 5 bases, and 7 bases lay outside the gene matches. In DNA, the CDR3 is TGTGCCAGCAGCACCTGGACTAGCGGGAGATTCACCGGGGAGCTGTTTTTT. As protein: CASSTWTSGRFTGELFF.